This TCR beta chain originates from a study of vaccination effects on CD4 cells after COVID-19. Trimming cost V 4 bases and J 4 bases; bases outside gene matches: 3. This CDR3 has 13 residues. CDR1 and CDR2 from the germline V gene are GTSNPN and SVGIG (reference sequence). About this clone: Its antigen is undetermined.

Repertoires were generated with immunoSEQ multiplex PCR, while TCRdb's copy carries only in-frame clones and drops some. The table lists some 66,000 clones, roughly four fifths of them singletons. Researchers isolated CD4+ T cells once approximately eleven days of culture had elapsed. It was two doses of either the BNT162b2 or mRNA-1273 vaccine that participants received. The gene calls are TRBV30 and TRBJ2-2; 7 nucleotides line up with TRBD1. The clonotype was recovered from a human donor who received a COVID-19 vaccine. The sequencing used CD4+ T cells from PBMCs cultured without peptide, collected after COVID-19 vaccination. The DNA of the CDR3 is TGTGCCTGGACGGGACAGATCACCGGGGAGCTGTTTTTT. It codes for CAWTGQITGELFF.